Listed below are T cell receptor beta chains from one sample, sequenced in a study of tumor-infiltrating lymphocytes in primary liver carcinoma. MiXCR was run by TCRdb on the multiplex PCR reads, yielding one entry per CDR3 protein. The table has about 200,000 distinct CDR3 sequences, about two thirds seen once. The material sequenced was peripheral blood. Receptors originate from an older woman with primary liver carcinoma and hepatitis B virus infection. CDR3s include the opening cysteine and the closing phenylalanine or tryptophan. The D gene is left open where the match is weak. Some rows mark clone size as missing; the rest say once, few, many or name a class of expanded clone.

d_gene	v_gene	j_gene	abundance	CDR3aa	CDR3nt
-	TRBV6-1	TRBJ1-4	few	CASNAALGSTNEKLFF	TGTGCCAGCAATGCCGCCTTAGGGTCAACTAATGAAAAACTGTTTTTT
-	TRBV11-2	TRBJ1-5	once	CASSSSARRNQPQHF	TGTGCCAGCAGCTCATCGGCCAGGCGCAATCAACCCCAGCATTTT
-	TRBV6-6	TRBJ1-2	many	CASSSSRAGLANYGYTF	TGTGCCAGCAGTTCCTCCAGGGCCGGGCTAGCTAACTATGGCTACACCTTC
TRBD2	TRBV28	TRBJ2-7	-	CVTSFVPTSGSPKYGQYF	TGTGTCACCAGTTTCGTCCCGACTAGCGGGAGCCCGAAATACGGGCAGTACTTC
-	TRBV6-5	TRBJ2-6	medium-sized	CASSLDGSGANVLTF	TGTGCCAGCAGTTTAGACGGGTCTGGGGCCAACGTCCTGACTTTC
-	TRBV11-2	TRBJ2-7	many	CASSLDPPSEQYF	TGTGCCAGCAGCTTAGATCCCCCAAGCGAGCAGTACTTC
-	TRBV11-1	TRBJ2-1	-	CVSSSRRENEQFF	TGTGTCAGCAGCTCCCGACGGGAGAATGAGCAGTTCTTC
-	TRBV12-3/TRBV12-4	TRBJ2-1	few	CASSLGTIASSYNEQFF	TGTGCCAGCAGTTTAGGAACAATAGCAAGCTCCTACAATGAGCAGTTCTTC
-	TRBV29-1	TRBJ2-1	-	CSVEYPGNDQFF	TGCAGCGTTGAATATCCGGGGAATGACCAGTTCTTC
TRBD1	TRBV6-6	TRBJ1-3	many	CASSTFGQGGFRSGNTIYF	TGTGCCAGCAGCACCTTCGGACAGGGGGGCTTTAGATCTGGAAACACCATATATTTT
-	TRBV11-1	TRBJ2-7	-	CASNQDSFVEQYF	TGTGCCAGCAACCAGGACAGCTTTGTCGAGCAGTACTTC
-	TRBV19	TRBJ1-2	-	CASSITEASIYGYAF	TGTGCCAGTAGTATAACTGAGGCCTCCATCTATGGCTACGCCTTC
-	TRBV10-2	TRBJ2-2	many	CATKLGGELFF	TGCGCCACCAAACTGGGGGGGGAGCTGTTTTTT
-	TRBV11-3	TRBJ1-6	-	CASSIDPGTGYSPLHF	TGTGCCAGCAGCATAGACCCTGGCACAGGGTACTCACCCCTCCACTTT
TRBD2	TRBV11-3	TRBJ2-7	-	CASSLGRGTSGSYEKYF	TGTGCCAGCAGCTTAGGACGCGGGACTAGCGGGAGCTACGAGAAGTACTTC
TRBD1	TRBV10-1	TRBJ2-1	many	CASSEVTGGYNEQFF	TGCGCCAGCAGTGAGGTAACAGGGGGCTACAATGAGCAGTTCTTC
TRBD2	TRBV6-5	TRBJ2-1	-	CASSPTSGGYDEQFF	TGTGCCAGTAGCCCGACTAGCGGAGGCTACGATGAGCAGTTCTTC
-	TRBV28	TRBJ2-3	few	CASSPPKGTTDTQYF	TGTGCCAGCAGTCCCCCTAAGGGGACCACAGATACGCAGTATTTT
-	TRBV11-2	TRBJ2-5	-	CASSPYARRTRETQYF	TGTGCCAGCAGCCCCTATGCCAGGAGAACACGAGAGACCCAGTACTTC
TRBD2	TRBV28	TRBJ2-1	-	CASRENPGLAGVVEQFF	TGTGCCAGCAGAGAAAACCCGGGACTAGCGGGAGTGGTTGAGCAGTTCTTC
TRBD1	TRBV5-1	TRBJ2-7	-	CASSLAPDRATGEQYF	TGCGCCAGCAGCTTGGCCCCGGACAGGGCGACCGGCGAGCAGTACTTC
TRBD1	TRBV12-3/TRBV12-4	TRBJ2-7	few	CASSLWDRGLDEQYF	TGTGCCAGCAGTTTATGGGACAGGGGTTTGGACGAGCAGTACTTC
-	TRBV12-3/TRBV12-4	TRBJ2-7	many	CASSFRASSSYEQYF	TGTGCCAGCAGTTTTCGGGCGTCGAGCTCCTACGAGCAGTACTTC
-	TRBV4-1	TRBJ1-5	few	CASSQEVTRAPQPQHF	TGCGCCAGCAGCCAAGAAGTTACCAGGGCCCCTCAGCCCCAGCATTTT
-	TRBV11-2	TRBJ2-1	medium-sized	CASSLGQYNEQFF	TGTGCCAGCAGCTTAGGACAGTACAATGAGCAGTTCTTC
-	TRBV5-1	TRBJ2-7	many	CASSPNPYEQYF	TGCGCCAGCAGCCCCAATCCCTACGAGCAGTACTTC
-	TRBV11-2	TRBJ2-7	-	CACGPILGMTYEQYF	TGTGCCTGCGGCCCCATCCTGGGTATGACCTACGAGCAGTACTTC
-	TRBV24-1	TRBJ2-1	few	CATSRYNEQFF	TGTGCCACCAGTCGGTACAATGAGCAGTTCTTC
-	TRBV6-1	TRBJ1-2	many	CASSEKGWGTYGYTF	TGTGCCAGCAGTGAAAAAGGGTGGGGAACCTATGGCTACACCTTC
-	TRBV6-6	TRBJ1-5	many	CASRDTGSAPQHF	TGTGCCAGCAGGGACACAGGGTCGGCGCCCCAGCATTTT
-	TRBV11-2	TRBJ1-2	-	CAGSFGDCGYTF	TGTGCCGGCAGCTTTGGGGACTGTGGCTACACCTTC
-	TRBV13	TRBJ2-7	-	CVSSQWNTAYEQYF	TGTGTCAGCAGCCAGTGGAACACGGCCTACGAGCAGTACTTC